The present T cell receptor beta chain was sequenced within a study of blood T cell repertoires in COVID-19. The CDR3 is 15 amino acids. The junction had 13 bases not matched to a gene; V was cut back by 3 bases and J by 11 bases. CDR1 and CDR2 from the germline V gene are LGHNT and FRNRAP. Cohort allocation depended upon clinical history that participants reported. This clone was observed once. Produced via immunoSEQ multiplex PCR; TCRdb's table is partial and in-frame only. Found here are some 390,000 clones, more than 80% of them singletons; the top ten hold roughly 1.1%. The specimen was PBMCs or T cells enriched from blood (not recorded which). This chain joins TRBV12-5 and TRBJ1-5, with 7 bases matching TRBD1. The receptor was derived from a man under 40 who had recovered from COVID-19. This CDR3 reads CASGFGDSGSRAQHF. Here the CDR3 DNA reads TGTGCTAGTGGTTTCGGGGACAGCGGGAGTAGGGCCCAGCATTTT.